Listed below are T cell receptor beta chains from one sample, sequenced in a study of identical twins. TCRdb reprocessed the 5' RACE reads with MiXCR, giving one entry per CDR3 protein. The sample contains 1.5 million to 2 million distinct CDR3 sequences, about 32% of which appear only once. Sequencing was done on a sample of cord blood. The receptors originated from a newborn girl in good health. CDR3s include the opening cysteine and the closing phenylalanine or tryptophan. The D gene is left open where the match is weak. Size tells how often a clone was seen (once, few, many) or the class of an expanded clone, and some rows leave it out.

d_call j_call clone_size v_call cdr3_nt cdr3_aa
TRBD1 TRBJ1-3 . TRBV20-1 TGCAGTGCTAGTTCCGGGACAGGTGGAAACACCATATATTTT CSASSGTGGNTIYF
TRBD1 TRBJ2-1 . TRBV28 TGTGCCAGCAGCTTAGGGGGGACAGGGGGTGCTGAGCAGTTCTTC CASSLGGTGGAEQFF
. TRBJ1-5 few TRBV5-6 TGTGCCAGCAGCGCCCGGGCTCAGCCCCAGCATTTT CASSARAQPQHF
. TRBJ2-3 few TRBV3-1 TGTGCCAGCAGCCAAAACGTAGCAACCCCCACAGATACGCAGTATTTT CASSQNVATPTDTQYF
. TRBJ2-7 once TRBV10-2 TGCGCCAGCAGTGAAGTTGGGGGTACCAACTACGAGCAGTACTTC CASSEVGGTNYEQYF
. TRBJ2-4 few TRBV12-3/TRBV12-4 TGTGCCAGCGGCCTTTTTGCGGGGGCTAAGTACTTC CASGLFAGAKYF
. TRBJ2-3 . TRBV12-3/TRBV12-4 TGTGCCAGCAGTTTATTTAGCTGGGACACCGCTAGCACAGATACGCAGTATTTT CASSLFSWDTASTDTQYF
. TRBJ2-2 . TRBV24-1 TGTGCCACCAGTGCGAGGGACGATTCGAAAACCGGGGAGCTGTTTTTT CATSARDDSKTGELFF
TRBD1 TRBJ2-7 many TRBV10-3 TGTGCCTACGGGACAGGACCTTACGAGCAGTACTTC CAYGTGPYEQYF
TRBD2 TRBJ2-1 . TRBV4-1 TGCGCCAGCAGCCAGTGGACTAGCGGGAGGACCTACAATGAGCAGTTCTTC CASSQWTSGRTYNEQFF
. TRBJ2-1 . TRBV12-3/TRBV12-4 TGTGCCAGCAGTCGCTCAGAGGGGCTCAATGAGCAGTTCTTC CASSRSEGLNEQFF
. TRBJ2-5 . TRBV24-1 TGTGCCACCAGTGGCTTTCCGCCACAAGAGACCCAGTACTTC CATSGFPPQETQYF
TRBD1 TRBJ1-2 few TRBV28 TGTGCCAGTAATAGGGGGCGGTCTGGTGGCTACACCTTC CASNRGRSGGYTF
. TRBJ2-7 . TRBV6-2/TRBV6-3 TGTGCCAGCAGTTACTACAGTGCCTACGAGCAGTACTTC CASSYYSAYEQYF
TRBD2 TRBJ2-7 few TRBV6-4 TGTGCCACCAAAACTAGCGGCCCCGGCTGTGAGCAGTACTTC CATKTSGPGCEQYF
TRBD2 TRBJ2-2 . TRBV4-2 TGTGCCAGCAGCCCGACCTGGGGACTAGCGGGCCCGAACACCGGGGAGCTGTTTTTT CASSPTWGLAGPNTGELFF
. TRBJ2-5 few TRBV11-2 TGTGCCAGCAGCTTAGCTCTCCAGGGGAAGCAGTACTTC CASSLALQGKQYF
. TRBJ2-3 . TRBV6-5 TGTGCCAGCAGTTACGCGACTAACCCTAGCACAGATACGCAGTATTTT CASSYATNPSTDTQYF
. TRBJ2-5 . TRBV29-1 TGCAGCGTTGTAAGGGGAAACCATGAGCAGTACTTC CSVVRGNHEQYF
TRBD1 TRBJ1-2 . TRBV10-1 TGCGCCAGCAGTGAGTCTAGGAGGGACAGGGGAGGCTACACCTTC CASSESRRDRGGYTF
TRBD2 TRBJ2-7 . TRBV7-2 TGTGCCAGCAGCCCGACTAGCGGGTTCAACTCCTACGAGCAGTACTTC CASSPTSGFNSYEQYF
. TRBJ2-1 . TRBV20-1 TGCAGTGCTCCGGCAGGGTTTTACAATGAGCAGTTCTTC CSAPAGFYNEQFF
. TRBJ1-2 . TRBV20-1 TGCAGTGCTAGAGCCAGGGTGTATTATGGCTACACCTTC CSARARVYYGYTF
. TRBJ2-7 once TRBV24-1 TGTGCCACCAGTGATCCGCGACAGAATTACGAGCAGTACTTC CATSDPRQNYEQYF
TRBD2 TRBJ2-2 once TRBV11-1 TGTGCCAGCAGCTTAGAAACTAGCGCAGAGAACACCGGGGAGCTGTTTTTT CASSLETSAENTGELFF
. TRBJ1-2 . TRBV19 TGTGCCAGTAGTATTTCTGAGGGATATAACTATGGCTACACCTTC CASSISEGYNYGYTF
TRBD1 TRBJ1-2 few TRBV6-4 TGTGCCAGCAGTGACTCGAAGGGACAGGGAGGGTGCGGCTACACCTTC CASSDSKGQGGCGYTF
TRBD1 TRBJ2-3 . TRBV6-5 TGTGCCAGCAGTTTCACCCGGACAGGGAGCACAGATACGCAGTATTTT CASSFTRTGSTDTQYF
TRBD2 TRBJ2-4 few TRBV20-1 TGCAGTGCTAGACAAGCGGGAGGACGGGAAGAAAACCAGTACTTC CSARQAGGREENQYF
. TRBJ1-4 few TRBV7-9 TGTGCCAGCAGCCCCTACCGGAGGAGAACTAATGAAAAACTGTTTTTT CASSPYRRRTNEKLFF
TRBD2 TRBJ2-5 few TRBV29-1 TGCAGCGTTGAAGCCCATCCGGGACTAGGATTAGGAGAGACCCAGTACTTC CSVEAHPGLGLGETQYF
. TRBJ2-7 . TRBV28 TGTGCCAGCAGTTTACCCTCGACAGGCTACAATGAGCAGTACTTC CASSLPSTGYNEQYF
TRBD2 TRBJ2-4 few TRBV28 TGTGCCAGCAGTTCCTCGAAGCGGGAGGAAATTGGGAAAAACATTCAGTACTTC CASSSSKREEIGKNIQYF
. TRBJ1-2 . TRBV29-1 TGCAGCGTCCACATTCAGGGACCCTATGGCTACACCTTC CSVHIQGPYGYTF
TRBD2 TRBJ2-1 . TRBV18 TGTGCCAGCTCACCACCGAAGGGACTAGTTTTCAATGAGCAGTTCTTC CASSPPKGLVFNEQFF
. TRBJ1-6 . TRBV3-1 TGTGCCAGCAGCCAAGAACCCCAGGCCGATTCACCCCTCCACTTT CASSQEPQADSPLHF
. TRBJ2-7 . TRBV6-1 TGTGCCAGTGGAATGGCGGTCTCCTACGAGCAGTACTTC CASGMAVSYEQYF
TRBD2 TRBJ2-4 . TRBV5-5 TGTGCCAGCAGCTTTCCCCCGGTCTACGCGGGGGACATTCAGTACTTC CASSFPPVYAGDIQYF
TRBD2 TRBJ2-1 . TRBV4-1 TGCGCCAGCAGCCGCGGGAGAGTCACCAATGAGCAGTTCTTC CASSRGRVTNEQFF
TRBD2 TRBJ2-7 . TRBV28 TGTGCCAGCAGTTTTGACGTCCTAGCGGGAGAGTACGAGCAGTACTTC CASSFDVLAGEYEQYF
. TRBJ1-3 . TRBV27 TGTGCCAGCAGTTCCGCAGGGTCCTCTGGAAACACCATATATTTT CASSSAGSSGNTIYF
TRBD1 TRBJ1-1 . TRBV20-1 TGCAGTGCTAGAGCCGGGACAGGGGGGACTGAAGCTTTCTTT CSARAGTGGTEAFF
TRBD1 TRBJ2-1 . TRBV6-1 TGTGCCAGTAGTGAACCGGGACAGGGTTCCAGTGAGCAGTTCTTC CASSEPGQGSSEQFF
. TRBJ1-2 few TRBV7-9 TGTGCCAGCACCCTCACTCATGGCTACACCTTC CASTLTHGYTF
TRBD2 TRBJ2-3 many TRBV12-3/TRBV12-4 TGTGCCAGCAGTCTACGGACTAGCGGGAGTCCAGATACGCAGTATTTT CASSLRTSGSPDTQYF
. TRBJ2-5 few TRBV11-2 TGTGCCAGCAGCCGGCAGAGGGAGACCCAGTACTTC CASSRQRETQYF
. TRBJ2-5 few TRBV10-3 TGTGCCATCAGTGAGAGGGGAACAGGGCAGTACTTC CAISERGTGQYF
TRBD1 TRBJ1-4 few TRBV15 TGTGCCACCTCTGGGGGGACAGGGTCGGAAAAACTGTTTTTT CATSGGTGSEKLFF
. TRBJ2-3 . TRBV12-3/TRBV12-4 TGTGCCAGCAGTTCCCCTCGCCTTACCCCTAGCACAGATACGCAGTATTTT CASSSPRLTPSTDTQYF
. TRBJ2-7 . TRBV29-1 TGCAGCGTTGCCCCCCTGGGGTCCTACGAGCAGTACTTC CSVAPLGSYEQYF
TRBD2 TRBJ2-2 few TRBV28 TGTGCCAGCAAGCCGGGGGGTTCCCCCGGGGAGCTGTTTTTT CASKPGGSPGELFF
TRBD2 TRBJ2-5 few TRBV20-1 TGCAGTGCTTGGACTAGCGCGTACCAAGAGACCCAGTACTTC CSAWTSAYQETQYF